The subject of this entry is one T cell receptor beta chain. As yet, its antigen is unknown. The source of the sample is a study of blood T cells in healthy people across ages. Findings and caveats of the study: Across the age range, TCR beta diversity per million T cells fell in a roughly linear way. Estimated diversity that came from one million T cells was considered an underestimate.

Per individual sample, total RNA of at least 5.5 micrograms was extracted. With a J-beta primer mix and a sample-barcoded 5' primer, a second PCR ran roughly 7 to 11 cycles. TCRdb reanalysed the 5' RACE reads using MiXCR and keeps one entry per CDR3 protein. This repertoire shows some 1.4 million distinct CDR3 sequences, 42% found once; its top ten account for around 8%. This CDR3 is 13 amino acids long. Germline V lookup: CDR1 DFQATT, CDR2 SNEGSKA (reference sequence). V was trimmed by 5 bases and J by 4 bases, leaving 13 bases between them. The sample taken for sequencing was blood. The V and J genes are TRBV20-1 and TRBJ2-3, with D maybe TRBD2 (5 bases). This receptor was obtained from a woman aged 18-35 years in good health. The CDR3 bases are TGCAGTGCTCCCCGGGGTAGCGCAGATACGCAGTATTTT. Encoded protein: CSAPRGSADTQYF.